This T cell receptor (beta chain) was captured by sequencing in a study of control samples from healthy donors and cancer patients. The table came from immunoSEQ multiplex PCR; TCRdb's copy has only in-frame clones and leaves some out. The table records about 160,000 clones, 90% to 95% of them present only once. The CDR3 consists of 14 residues. The ends lost 3 bases at V and 5 bases at J; junction bases unmatched: 6. Germline lookup yields CDR1 KGHSH and CDR2 LQKENI. Input material: PBMCs. The TCR originated in a man aged 60 to 75 with colorectal cancer. The genes are TRBV18 and TRBJ2-7; the match to TRBD1 covers 8 bases. CDR3 loop: CASSPRQGNDEQYF. In DNA form, the CDR3 reads TGTGCCAGCTCACCGCGACAGGGGAACGACGAGCAGTACTTC.